These 25 T cell receptor beta chains originate from one sample sequenced in a study of T cell changes during pregnancy in multiple sclerosis. Profiling relied on immunoSEQ multiplex PCR, and the TCRdb table lists in-frame clones only, not all of them. The data show around 70,000 clones, with roughly nine tenths seen just once and 0.7% to 0.95% held by the top ten. The sequenced sample was peripheral blood, obtained in the second trimester of pregnancy. Receptors were obtained from a female donor with multiple sclerosis, enrolled in a pregnancy study.

The chain couples TRBV2 to TRBJ1-2, with D tentatively TRBD1 (5 bases). This CDR3 has 11 residues. V was pared by 6 bases and J by 8 bases, with 10 bases between. The germline V gene encodes CDR1 SNHLY and CDR2 FYNNEI. The CDR3 protein is CASRQPGGYTF. CDR3 nucleotide sequence: TGTGCCAGCAGGCAACCAGGGGGCTACACCTTC. Drawing the rest from reference TRBV2 and TRBJ1-2, the complete variable domain is EPEVTQTPSHQVTQMGQEVILRCVPISNHLYFYWYRQILGQKVEFLVSFYNNEISEKSEIFDDQFSVERPDGSNFTLKIRSTKLEDSAMYFCASRQPGGYTFGSGTRLTVV.

In its sample, this clone was seen once. The chain joins TRBV2 to TRBJ2-7, with 8 bases aligning to TRBD1. Germline V lookup: CDR1 SNHLY, CDR2 FYNNEI. CDR3 length equals 15 residues. V gave up 6 bases and J gave up 4 bases; unmatched junction bases: 11. The CDR3 loop reads CASRSGQGKGYEQYF. CDR3 sequence (DNA): TGTGCCAGCAGATCCGGACAGGGTAAAGGTTACGAGCAGTACTTC.

The gene calls are TRBV18 and TRBJ2-3, with D perhaps TRBD1 (7 bases). The length of the CDR3 is 14 residues. The germline V and J ends were trimmed by 3 bases and 6 bases, with 13 bases remaining between them. The germline V gene encodes CDR1 KGHSH and CDR2 LQKENI. For the CDR3, the DNA is TGTGCCAGCTCACCCTCGACAGGGAGGGATACGCAGTATTTT. It translates to CASSPSTGRDTQYF.

The chain employs TRBV7-8 and TRBJ2-1; D gene ambiguous. Germline V gives CDR1 SGHVS, CDR2 FQNEAQ. The CDR3 runs to 12 residues. V lost 4 bases to trimming and J lost 6 bases, with 7 bases between them. In nucleotides, the CDR3 is TGTGCCAGCAGCTCCCGCGGCAATGAGCAGTTCTTC. It codes for CASSSRGNEQFF.

This clone is a singleton in its sample. This sequence joins TRBV29-1 and TRBJ2-7; 9 bases align to TRBD2. Losses at the gene ends were 4 bases for V and 7 bases for J; bases not matched to a gene: 11. The germline gives CDR1 SQVTM, CDR2 ANQGSEA. This CDR3 is built from 14 residues. CDR3 in amino acids: CSVVFQAGGREQYF. DNA of the CDR3: TGCAGCGTTGTTTTCCAAGCGGGGGGCAGGGAGCAGTACTTC.

V usage is TRBV27 and J usage is TRBJ1-5; D not resolved. Germline V gene data show CDR1 as MNHEY and CDR2 as SMNVEV (reference sequence). V was trimmed by 2 bases and J by 7 bases, leaving 9 bases between them. The CDR3 covers 13 residues. This chain's CDR3 is CASSLTDLQPQHF. For the CDR3, the DNA is TGTGCCAGCAGTTTAACAGATCTACAGCCCCAGCATTTT.

J is TRBJ2-5 and V is TRBV4-3; a possible D gene is TRBD2 (6 bases). CDR3 length: 17 amino acids. CDR1 LGHNA and CDR2 YSLEER come from the germline V gene. V was pared by 4 bases and J by 2 bases, with 20 bases between. DNA for the CDR3: TGCGCCAGCAGCCGCTACGCCGGACTACCCCCTCAAGAGACCCAGTACTTC. This translates into CASSRYAGLPPQETQYF.

The chain links TRBV7-3 to TRBJ1-1, with D possibly being TRBD1 (6 bases). V was trimmed by 5 bases and J by 0 bases, leaving 13 bases between them. The germline CDR1 and CDR2 sequences are SGHTA and FQGTGA. This CDR3 spans 15 amino acids. The CDR3 DNA reads TGTGCCAGCAGCCCCCGGGGGGGCGTGAACACTGAAGCTTTCTTT. This sequence encodes CASSPRGGVNTEAFF.

The chain is built from TRBV25-1 and TRBJ1-3; D gene unclear. From germline, CDR1 is MGHDK and CDR2 SYGVNS. The CDR3 totals 13 residues. V lost 6 bases, J lost 0 bases, and 6 bases lay in between. The CDR3 region has the DNA TGTGCCAGCAGACAGACCTCTGGAAACACCATATATTTT. It specifies CASRQTSGNTIYF.

The rearrangement joins TRBV7-2 to TRBJ2-1; perhaps TRBD2 as D (6 bases). CDR1 and CDR2 from the germline V gene are SGHTA and FQGNSA. The V gene lost 10 bases and the J gene lost 1 base, with 11 bases spanning the gap. The CDR3 is made up of 13 amino acids. The CDR3 sequence: CANGGTSYNEQFF. For the CDR3, the DNA is TGTGCCAACGGAGGGACTTCCTACAATGAGCAGTTCTTC.

This rearrangement joins TRBV27 to TRBJ1-1; 12 nucleotides align to TRBD1. V dropped 6 bases and J dropped 6; count of bases not matched to a gene: 5. The germline gives CDR1 MNHEY, CDR2 SMNVEV (reference sequence). There are 14 residues in the CDR3. The CDR3 region is CASSWDRGLSEAFF. DNA of the CDR3: TGTGCCAGCAGCTGGGACAGGGGGCTTTCTGAAGCTTTCTTT.

This chain uses TRBV18 with TRBJ1-2; unclear D gene. Trimming took 0 bases from V and 1 from J, leaving 9 bases between them. This CDR3 is built from 15 residues. In germline, CDR1 is KGHSH, CDR2 LQKENI. CDR3 sequence: CASSPPKSVNYGYTF. The CDR3 nucleotides are TGTGCCAGCTCACCACCGAAAAGCGTTAACTATGGCTACACCTTC.

V and J are TRBV10-3 and TRBJ1-1; the D is unclear. The length of the CDR3 is 17 residues. The germline CDR1 and CDR2 sequences are ENHRY and SYGVKD. The V end was cut by 7 bases, the J end by 2 bases, with 23 bases between. For the CDR3, the DNA is TGTGCCATCAACCCCTCCAGCGTGCGGCCAGCCAACACTGAAGCTTTCTTT. It encodes CAINPSSVRPANTEAFF.

V gene TRBV21-1 combines with J gene TRBJ1-4; the DNA was not compared with TRBD1, the D call given in the table. TRBV21-1 is marked as a pseudogene. CDR3 length equals 20 residues. The CDR3 sequence: CASSSRTDSQPGPTNEKLFF. Here the CDR3 DNA reads TGTGCCAGCAGCTCACGCACGGACAGCCAACCGGGACCAACTAATGAAAAACTGTTTTTT.

The chain links TRBV30 to TRBJ1-2; D might be TRBD1 (6 bases). V lost 2 bases and J 4 bases, leaving 11 bases between the germline ends. Germline CDR1 reads GTSNPN; CDR2 reads SVGIG (reference sequence). This CDR3 contains 13 residues. This CDR3 reads CAWSPQDSYGYTF. CDR3 bases: TGTGCCTGGAGTCCCCAGGACAGCTATGGCTACACCTTC.

This rearrangement joins TRBV2 to TRBJ1-1; D not certain. The V gene lost 4 bases and the J gene lost 1 base, with 7 bases spanning the gap. There are 13 residues in the CDR3. Germline V lookup: CDR1 SNHLY, CDR2 FYNNEI. For the CDR3, the DNA is TGTGCCAGCAGTGCTGAGGAGAACACTGAAGCTTTCTTT. It codes for CASSAEENTEAFF.

This clone was detected only once. The gene calls are TRBV4-3 and TRBJ1-4; TRBD1 matches at 9 bases. This CDR3 region has 15 residues. V was pared by 1 base and J by 4 bases, with 1 base of the junction left unmatched. Germline V gives CDR1 LGHNA, CDR2 YSLEER. The CDR3 DNA is TGCGCCAGCAGCCAAGGGGGACAGGGTAATGAAAAACTGTTTTTT. This codes for CASSQGGQGNEKLFF.

This chain links TRBV27 with TRBJ1-1; a weak D match, TRBD1 (6 bases). Germline loops: CDR1 MNHEY, CDR2 SMNVEV (reference sequence). The ends were cut back, 8 bases at V and 2 bases at J, with 15 bases in the middle. The CDR3 runs 14 residues. The CDR3 sequence: CASLAQGVNTEAFF. CDR3 nucleotide sequence: TGTGCCAGCTTAGCACAGGGTGTTAACACTGAAGCTTTCTTT.

V and J are TRBV5-1 and TRBJ1-2, with D perhaps TRBD1 (6 bases). V was cut by 4 bases and J by 6 bases, with 19 bases left in between. CDR3 length: 15 residues. Germline V CDR1 and CDR2: SGHRS, YFSETQ. The CDR3 sequence: CASSPADRIGNGYTF. CDR3 nucleotide sequence: TGCGCCAGCAGCCCAGCAGACAGGATCGGCAATGGCTACACCTTC.

The genes are TRBV18 and TRBJ2-2; TRBD2 aligns across 10 bases. CDR3 length equals 16 residues. CDR1 is KGHSH and CDR2 is LQKENI in the germline V gene. J lost 3 bases, V lost 3 bases, and 4 bases had no gene match. The CDR3 reads CASSPILAGDTGELFF. CDR3 nucleotides: TGTGCCAGCTCACCTATCCTAGCGGGGGACACCGGGGAGCTGTTTTTT.

J is TRBJ2-7 and V is TRBV5-6; D ambiguous. Germline values: CDR1 SGHDT, CDR2 YYEEEE. This CDR3 spans 12 amino acids. Trimming took off 2 bases at V and 7 bases at J, with 10 bases between the two ends. The CDR3 nucleotides read TGTGCCAGCAGCTTCGGTGTCTGGGAGCAGTACTTC. It is translated as CASSFGVWEQYF.

J is TRBJ2-7 and V is TRBV29-1; 10 nucleotides match TRBD2. The V gene end was trimmed by 7 bases and the J gene end by 2 bases; junction bases not matched to a gene: 14. CDR1 SQVTM and CDR2 ANQGSEA come from the germline V gene. CDR3 length: 16 amino acids. The chain's CDR3 is CSAARYTSGATYEQYF. CDR3 nucleotide sequence: TGCAGCGCTGCCCGATATACTAGCGGGGCAACCTACGAGCAGTACTTC.

This rearrangement joins TRBV7-2 to TRBJ1-1; the D is unclear. The CDR3 contains 14 residues. Per germline, CDR1 SGHTA and CDR2 FQGNSA. Between the trimmed V and J ends, which lost 5 bases and 6 bases, there was a span of 16 bases. The CDR3 loop is CASSIPTGVAEAFF. The CDR3, as DNA: TGTGCCAGCAGCATTCCGACGGGAGTCGCTGAAGCTTTCTTT. Together with reference TRBV7-2 and TRBJ1-1, the CDR3 gives the full variable domain: GAGVSQSPSNKVTEKGKDVELRCDPISGHTALYWYRQSLGQGLEFLIYFQGNSAPDKSGLPSDRFSAERTGGSVSTLTIQRTQQEDSAVYLCASSIPTGVAEAFFGQGTRLTVV.

J is TRBJ2-7 and V is TRBV5-1, with D possibly being TRBD1 (5 bases). This CDR3 has 15 residues. The germline CDR1 and CDR2 sequences are SGHRS and YFSETQ. The ends were cut back, 1 base at V and 0 bases at J, with 11 bases in the middle. The CDR3 bases are TGCGCCAGCAGCTTGCATCAGGGTAGCTCCTACGAGCAGTACTTC. This encodes CASSLHQGSSYEQYF.

The rearrangement joins TRBV2 to TRBJ2-2; TRBD2 matches 9 bases. Trimming cost V 3 bases and J 1 base; bases outside gene matches: 12. CDR1 is SNHLY and CDR2 is FYNNEI in the germline V gene. The CDR3 contains 19 residues. CDR3 bases: TGTGCCAGCAGTGAGGCCGTAATAGCGGGGGCCCTGAACACCGGGGAGCTGTTTTTT. It encodes CASSEAVIAGALNTGELFF.